Detailed here is one T cell receptor beta chain. Deep-level running was used for the assay. Genomic DNA (from each subset) was split evenly across several immunoSEQ plates. Libraries were prepared by immunoSEQ multiplex PCR; TCRdb keeps only in-frame clonotypes and omits some of them. The sample carries about 2.2 million clones, just over 90% recorded once. These data originate in a study of shared clonotypes between healthy human individuals. The CDR3 spans 14 residues. Germline loops: CDR1 SQVTM, CDR2 ANQGSEA. V was cut by 3 bases and J by 4 bases, with 16 bases left in between. Naive CD8 cells lacked CD45RO and underwent positive selection for CCR7, leaving out terminally differentiated effector memory CD45RA+ cells.

This chain links TRBV29-1 with TRBJ2-7; perhaps D is TRBD1 or TRBD2 (6 bases each). This TCR derives from a man between 18 and 29 years old in good health. Some clones in this sample may be carry-over from other donors' samples. The sequencing sample was made of naive CD8+ T cells from PBMCs. The CDR3 loop is CSVEGGTGTYEQYF. CDR3 bases: TGCAGCGTTGAGGGAGGTACAGGGACATACGAGCAGTACTTC.